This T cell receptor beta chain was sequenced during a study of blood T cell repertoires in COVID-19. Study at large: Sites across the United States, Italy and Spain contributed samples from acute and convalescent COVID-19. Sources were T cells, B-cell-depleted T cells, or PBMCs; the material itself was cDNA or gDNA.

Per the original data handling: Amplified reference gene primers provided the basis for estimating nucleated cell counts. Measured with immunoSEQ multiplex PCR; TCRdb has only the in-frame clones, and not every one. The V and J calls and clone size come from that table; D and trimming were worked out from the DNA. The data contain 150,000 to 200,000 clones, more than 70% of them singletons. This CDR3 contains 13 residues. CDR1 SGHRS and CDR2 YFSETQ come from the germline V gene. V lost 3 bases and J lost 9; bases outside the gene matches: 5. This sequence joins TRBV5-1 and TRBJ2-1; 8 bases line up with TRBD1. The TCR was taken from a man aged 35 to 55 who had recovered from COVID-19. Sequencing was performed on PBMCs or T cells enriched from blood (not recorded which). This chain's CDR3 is CASSSDRGGEQFF. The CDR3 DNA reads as TGCGCCAGCAGCTCTGACAGGGGAGGTGAGCAGTTCTTC.